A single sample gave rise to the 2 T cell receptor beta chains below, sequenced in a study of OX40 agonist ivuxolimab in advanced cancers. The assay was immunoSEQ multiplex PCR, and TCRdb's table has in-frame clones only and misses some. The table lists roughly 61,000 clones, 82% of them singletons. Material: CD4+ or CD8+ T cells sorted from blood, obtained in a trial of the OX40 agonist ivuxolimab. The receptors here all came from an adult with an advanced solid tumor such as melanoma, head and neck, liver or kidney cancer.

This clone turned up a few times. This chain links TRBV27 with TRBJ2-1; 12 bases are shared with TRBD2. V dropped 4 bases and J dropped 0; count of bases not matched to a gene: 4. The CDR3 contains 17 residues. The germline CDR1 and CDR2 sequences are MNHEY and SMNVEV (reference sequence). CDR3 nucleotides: TGTGCCAGCAGTTCCCTAGCGGGAGGGCCCTCCTACAATGAGCAGTTCTTC. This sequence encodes CASSSLAGGPSYNEQFF.

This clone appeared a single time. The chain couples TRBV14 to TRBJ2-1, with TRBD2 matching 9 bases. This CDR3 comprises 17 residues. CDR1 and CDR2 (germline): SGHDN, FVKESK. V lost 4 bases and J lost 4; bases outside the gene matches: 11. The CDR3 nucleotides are TGTGCCAGCAGCCTAGGCCACCTAGCGGGATTGTACAATGAGCAGTTCTTC. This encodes CASSLGHLAGLYNEQFF.